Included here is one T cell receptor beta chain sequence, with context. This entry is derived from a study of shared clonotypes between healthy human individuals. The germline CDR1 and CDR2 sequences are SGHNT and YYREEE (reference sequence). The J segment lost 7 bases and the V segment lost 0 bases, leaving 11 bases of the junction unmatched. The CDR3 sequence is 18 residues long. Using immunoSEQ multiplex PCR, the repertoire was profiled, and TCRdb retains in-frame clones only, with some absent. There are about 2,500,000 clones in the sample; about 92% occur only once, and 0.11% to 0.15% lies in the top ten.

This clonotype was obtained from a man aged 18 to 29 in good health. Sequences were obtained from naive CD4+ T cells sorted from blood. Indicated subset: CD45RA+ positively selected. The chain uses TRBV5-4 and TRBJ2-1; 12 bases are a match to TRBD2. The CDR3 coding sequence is TGTGCCAGCAGCTTGGGACGACTAGCGGGAGATTTCGGAAATGAGCAGTTCTTC. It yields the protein CASSLGRLAGDFGNEQFF.